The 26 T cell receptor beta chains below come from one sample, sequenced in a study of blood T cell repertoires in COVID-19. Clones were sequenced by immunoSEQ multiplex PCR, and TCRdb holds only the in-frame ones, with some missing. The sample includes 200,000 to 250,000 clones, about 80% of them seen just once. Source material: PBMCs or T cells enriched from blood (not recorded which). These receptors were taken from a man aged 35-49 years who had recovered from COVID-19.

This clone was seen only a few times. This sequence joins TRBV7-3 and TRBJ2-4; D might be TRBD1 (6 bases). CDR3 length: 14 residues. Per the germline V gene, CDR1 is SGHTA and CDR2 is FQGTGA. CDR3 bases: TGTCCCCCAGCGAGGGGGAAAACCAAAAACATTCAGTACTTC. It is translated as CPPARGKTKNIQYF.

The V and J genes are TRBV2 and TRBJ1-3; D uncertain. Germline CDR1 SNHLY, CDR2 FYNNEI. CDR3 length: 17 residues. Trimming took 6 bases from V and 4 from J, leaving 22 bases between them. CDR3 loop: CASSPRALGLGGNTIYF. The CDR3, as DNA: TGTGCCAGCAGCCCCCGTGCTTTGGGCCTTGGAGGAAACACCATATATTTT.

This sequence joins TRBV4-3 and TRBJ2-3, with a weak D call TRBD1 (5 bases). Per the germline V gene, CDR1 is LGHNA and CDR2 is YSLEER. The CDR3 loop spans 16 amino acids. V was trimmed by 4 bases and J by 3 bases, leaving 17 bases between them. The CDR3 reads CASSLSGIRPTDTQYF. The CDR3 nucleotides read TGCGCCAGCAGCCTATCAGGGATCCGGCCGACAGATACGCAGTATTTT.

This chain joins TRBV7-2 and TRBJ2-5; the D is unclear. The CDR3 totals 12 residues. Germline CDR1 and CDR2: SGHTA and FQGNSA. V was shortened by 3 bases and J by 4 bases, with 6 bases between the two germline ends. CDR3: CASSFQRETQYF. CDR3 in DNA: TGTGCCAGCAGCTTCCAGCGAGAGACCCAGTACTTC.

The CDR3 nucleotides are TGTGCCAGCAGCCGCACTGAAATATCAGGGTATCGGAGCAATGAGCAGTTCTTC. This encodes CASSRTEISGYRSNEQFF. The J gene is TRBJ2-1, the V gene TRBV5-6; tentatively, D is TRBD1 (5 bases). The CDR3 is 18 amino acids. Germline V CDR1 and CDR2: SGHDT, YYEEEE. Between the trimmed V and J ends, which lost 4 bases and 6 bases, there was a span of 26 bases.

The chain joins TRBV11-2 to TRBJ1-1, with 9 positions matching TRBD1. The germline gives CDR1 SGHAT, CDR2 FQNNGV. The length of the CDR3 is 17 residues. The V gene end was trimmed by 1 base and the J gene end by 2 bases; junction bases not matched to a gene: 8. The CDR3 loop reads CASSLAWTGDLNTEAFF. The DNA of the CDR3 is TGTGCCAGCAGCTTAGCTTGGACAGGGGACCTCAACACTGAAGCTTTCTTT.

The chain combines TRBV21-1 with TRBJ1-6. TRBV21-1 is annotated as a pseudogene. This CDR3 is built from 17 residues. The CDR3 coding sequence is TGTGCCAGCAGCAAAGCTGAGTTAAGCTCCTATAATTCACCCCTCCACTTT. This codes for CASSKAELSSYNSPLHF.

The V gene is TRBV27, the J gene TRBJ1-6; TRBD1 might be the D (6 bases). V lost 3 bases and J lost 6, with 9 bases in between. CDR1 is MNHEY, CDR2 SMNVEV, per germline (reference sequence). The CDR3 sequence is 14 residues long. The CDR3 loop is CASSFRDTNSPLHF. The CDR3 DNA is TGTGCCAGCAGTTTCCGGGACACTAATTCACCCCTCCACTTT.

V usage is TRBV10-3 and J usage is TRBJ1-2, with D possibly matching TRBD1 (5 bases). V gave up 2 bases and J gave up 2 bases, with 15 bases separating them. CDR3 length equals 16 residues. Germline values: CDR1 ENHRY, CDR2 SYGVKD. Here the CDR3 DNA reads TGTGCCATCAGTGAGGGCTGGGCAGGGTCCAACTATGGCTACACCTTC. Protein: CAISEGWAGSNYGYTF.

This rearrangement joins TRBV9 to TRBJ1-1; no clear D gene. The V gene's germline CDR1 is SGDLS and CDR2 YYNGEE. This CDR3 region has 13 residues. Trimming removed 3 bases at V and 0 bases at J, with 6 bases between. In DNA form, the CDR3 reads TGTGCCAGCAGCGGACACCTGAACACTGAAGCTTTCTTT. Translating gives CASSGHLNTEAFF.

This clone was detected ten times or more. CDR3 protein: CASSSTGNEQYF. CDR3 bases: TGTGCCAGCAGCTCGACAGGGAACGAGCAGTACTTC. J is TRBJ2-7 and V is TRBV7-6, with 7 nucleotides matching TRBD1. The CDR3 is 12 amino acids. Unmatched junction bases numbered 2, after V lost 4 bases and J lost 5 bases. Germline V gene lookup returns CDR1 SGHVS and CDR2 FNYEAQ.

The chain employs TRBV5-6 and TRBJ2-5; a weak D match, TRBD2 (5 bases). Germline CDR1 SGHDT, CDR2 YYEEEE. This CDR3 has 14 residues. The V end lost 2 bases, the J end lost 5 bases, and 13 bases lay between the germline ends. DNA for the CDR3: TGTGCCAGCAGCTTTCCCCCCCCGGGGGAGACCCAGTACTTC. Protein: CASSFPPPGETQYF.

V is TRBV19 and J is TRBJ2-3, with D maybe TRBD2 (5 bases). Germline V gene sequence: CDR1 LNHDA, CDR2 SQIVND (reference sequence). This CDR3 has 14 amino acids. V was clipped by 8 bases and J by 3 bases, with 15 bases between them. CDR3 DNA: TGTGCCAGTTCGGCGGGCTCAGGTACAGATACGCAGTATTTT. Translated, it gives CASSAGSGTDTQYF.

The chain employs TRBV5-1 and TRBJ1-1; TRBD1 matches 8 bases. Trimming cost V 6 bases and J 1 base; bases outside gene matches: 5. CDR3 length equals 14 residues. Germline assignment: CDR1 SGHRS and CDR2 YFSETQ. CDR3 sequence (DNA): TGCGCCAGCAAAGTGACAGGGGAGAACACTGAAGCTTTCTTT. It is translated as CASKVTGENTEAFF.

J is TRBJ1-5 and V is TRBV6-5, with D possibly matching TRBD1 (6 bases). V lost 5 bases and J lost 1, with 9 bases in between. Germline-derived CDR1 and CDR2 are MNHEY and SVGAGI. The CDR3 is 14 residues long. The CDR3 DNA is TGTGCCAGCAGTCGGACAGTAAGCAATCAGCCCCAGCATTTT. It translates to CASSRTVSNQPQHF.

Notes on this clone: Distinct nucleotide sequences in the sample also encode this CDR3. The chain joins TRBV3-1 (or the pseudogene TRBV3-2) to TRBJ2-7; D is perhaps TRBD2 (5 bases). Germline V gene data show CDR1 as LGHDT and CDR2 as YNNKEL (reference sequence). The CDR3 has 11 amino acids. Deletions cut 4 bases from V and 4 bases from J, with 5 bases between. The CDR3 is CASSRGYEQYF. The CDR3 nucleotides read TGTGCCAGCAGCCGAGGGTACGAGCAGTACTTC.

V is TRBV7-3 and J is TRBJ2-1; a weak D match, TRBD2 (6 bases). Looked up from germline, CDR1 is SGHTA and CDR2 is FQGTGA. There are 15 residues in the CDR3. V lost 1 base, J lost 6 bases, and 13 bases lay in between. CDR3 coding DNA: TGTGCCAGCAGCTTAAGGGAGGCGGGGAGCAATGAGCAGTTCTTC. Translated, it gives CASSLREAGSNEQFF.

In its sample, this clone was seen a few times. In DNA, the CDR3 is TGTGCCAGTAGTATCTTAGACACAGATACGCAGTATTTT. Residues: CASSILDTDTQYF. This chain links TRBV19 with TRBJ2-3; D gene unclear. The CDR3 is made up of 13 amino acids. Trimming removed 3 bases from V and 2 bases from J, with 6 bases in between. Germline lookup yields CDR1 LNHDA and CDR2 SQIVND (reference sequence).

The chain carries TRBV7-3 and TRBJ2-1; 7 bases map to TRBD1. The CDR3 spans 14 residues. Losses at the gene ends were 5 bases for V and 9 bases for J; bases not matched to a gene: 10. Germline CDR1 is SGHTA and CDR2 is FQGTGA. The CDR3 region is CASSLERGPGEQFF. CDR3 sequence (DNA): TGTGCCAGCAGCCTAGAGAGGGGGCCTGGTGAGCAGTTCTTC.

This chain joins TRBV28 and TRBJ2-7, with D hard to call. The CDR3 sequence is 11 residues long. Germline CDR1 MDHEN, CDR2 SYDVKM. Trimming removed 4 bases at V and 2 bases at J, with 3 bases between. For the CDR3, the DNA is TGTGCCAGCAGTTCAGCCTACGAGCAGTACTTC. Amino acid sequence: CASSSAYEQYF.

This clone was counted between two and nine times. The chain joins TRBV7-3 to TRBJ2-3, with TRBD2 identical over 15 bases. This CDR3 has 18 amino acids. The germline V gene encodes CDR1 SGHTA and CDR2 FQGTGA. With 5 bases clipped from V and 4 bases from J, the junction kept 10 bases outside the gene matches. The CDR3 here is CASSPSRTSGGDSDTQYF. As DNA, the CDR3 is TGTGCCAGCAGCCCCTCCCGGACTAGCGGGGGGGATTCAGATACGCAGTATTTT.

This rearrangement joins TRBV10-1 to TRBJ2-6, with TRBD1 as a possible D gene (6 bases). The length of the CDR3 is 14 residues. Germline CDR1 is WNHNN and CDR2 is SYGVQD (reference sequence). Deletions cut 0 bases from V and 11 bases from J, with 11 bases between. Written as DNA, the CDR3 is TGCGCCAGCAGTGAGTCTCACAGGGCACACGTCCTGACTTTC. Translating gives CASSESHRAHVLTF.

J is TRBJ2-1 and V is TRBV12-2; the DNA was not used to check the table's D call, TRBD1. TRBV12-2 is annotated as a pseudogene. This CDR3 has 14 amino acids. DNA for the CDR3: TGTGCAAGTCGCTTCCCACCCTCAGGGAATGAGCAGTTCTTC. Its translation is CASRFPPSGNEQFF.

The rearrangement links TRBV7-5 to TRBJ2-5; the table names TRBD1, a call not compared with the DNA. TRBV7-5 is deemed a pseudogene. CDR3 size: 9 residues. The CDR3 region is CVRRDSAYF. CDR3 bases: TGTGTCAGAAGGGACAGCGCGTACTTC.

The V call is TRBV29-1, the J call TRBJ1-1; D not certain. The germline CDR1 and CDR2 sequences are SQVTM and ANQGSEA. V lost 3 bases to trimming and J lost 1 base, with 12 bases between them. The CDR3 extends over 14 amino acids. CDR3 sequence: CSVEGAGGNTEAFF. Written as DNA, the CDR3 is TGCAGCGTTGAGGGCGCGGGAGGGAACACTGAAGCTTTCTTT.

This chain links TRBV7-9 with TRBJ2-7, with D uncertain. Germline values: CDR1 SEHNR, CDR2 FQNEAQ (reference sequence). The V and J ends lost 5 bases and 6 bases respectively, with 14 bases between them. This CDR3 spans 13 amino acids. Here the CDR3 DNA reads TGTGCCAGCAGCCAATCCCGGTCCGGCGAGCAGTACTTC. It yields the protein CASSQSRSGEQYF.